The following is a T cell receptor (beta chain) sequence with its context. Some clones are missing from TCRdb's copy, which holds only in-frame ones; the method was immunoSEQ multiplex PCR. The table has about 56,000 clones, about 95% seen once; the top ten hold about 3%. The germline CDR1 and CDR2 sequences are MNHNY and SVGAGI (reference sequence). Trimming removed 6 bases at V and 2 bases at J, with 11 bases between. The CDR3 loop spans 13 amino acids. This specimen belongs to a study of technical replicates of blood from a few donors. The source of this sequence is a human donor in good health. Some clones in this sample may be carry-over from other donors' samples. The sample was PBMCs. The chain combines TRBV6-6 with TRBJ2-7, with a tentative D call TRBD1 (6 bases). This CDR3 reads CASRSGHTYEQYF. The CDR3 DNA reads as TGTGCCAGCAGATCGGGACACACCTACGAGCAGTACTTC.